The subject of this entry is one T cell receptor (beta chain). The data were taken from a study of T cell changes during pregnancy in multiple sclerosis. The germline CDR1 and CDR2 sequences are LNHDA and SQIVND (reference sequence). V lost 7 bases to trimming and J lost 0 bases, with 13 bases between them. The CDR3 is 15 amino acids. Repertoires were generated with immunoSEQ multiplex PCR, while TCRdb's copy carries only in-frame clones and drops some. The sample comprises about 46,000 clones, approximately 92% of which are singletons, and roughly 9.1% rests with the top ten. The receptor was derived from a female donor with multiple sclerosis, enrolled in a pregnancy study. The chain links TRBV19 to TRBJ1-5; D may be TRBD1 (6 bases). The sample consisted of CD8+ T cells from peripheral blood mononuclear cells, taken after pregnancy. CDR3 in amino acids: CASTFGQNSNQPQHF. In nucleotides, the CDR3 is TGTGCCAGTACGTTCGGACAGAATAGCAATCAGCCCCAGCATTTT. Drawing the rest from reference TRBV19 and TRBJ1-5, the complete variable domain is DGGITQSPKYLFRKEGQNVTLSCEQNLNHDAMYWYRQDPGQGLRLIYYSQIVNDFQKGDIAEGYSVSREKKESFPLTVTSAQKNPTAFYLCASTFGQNSNQPQHFGDGTRLSIL.